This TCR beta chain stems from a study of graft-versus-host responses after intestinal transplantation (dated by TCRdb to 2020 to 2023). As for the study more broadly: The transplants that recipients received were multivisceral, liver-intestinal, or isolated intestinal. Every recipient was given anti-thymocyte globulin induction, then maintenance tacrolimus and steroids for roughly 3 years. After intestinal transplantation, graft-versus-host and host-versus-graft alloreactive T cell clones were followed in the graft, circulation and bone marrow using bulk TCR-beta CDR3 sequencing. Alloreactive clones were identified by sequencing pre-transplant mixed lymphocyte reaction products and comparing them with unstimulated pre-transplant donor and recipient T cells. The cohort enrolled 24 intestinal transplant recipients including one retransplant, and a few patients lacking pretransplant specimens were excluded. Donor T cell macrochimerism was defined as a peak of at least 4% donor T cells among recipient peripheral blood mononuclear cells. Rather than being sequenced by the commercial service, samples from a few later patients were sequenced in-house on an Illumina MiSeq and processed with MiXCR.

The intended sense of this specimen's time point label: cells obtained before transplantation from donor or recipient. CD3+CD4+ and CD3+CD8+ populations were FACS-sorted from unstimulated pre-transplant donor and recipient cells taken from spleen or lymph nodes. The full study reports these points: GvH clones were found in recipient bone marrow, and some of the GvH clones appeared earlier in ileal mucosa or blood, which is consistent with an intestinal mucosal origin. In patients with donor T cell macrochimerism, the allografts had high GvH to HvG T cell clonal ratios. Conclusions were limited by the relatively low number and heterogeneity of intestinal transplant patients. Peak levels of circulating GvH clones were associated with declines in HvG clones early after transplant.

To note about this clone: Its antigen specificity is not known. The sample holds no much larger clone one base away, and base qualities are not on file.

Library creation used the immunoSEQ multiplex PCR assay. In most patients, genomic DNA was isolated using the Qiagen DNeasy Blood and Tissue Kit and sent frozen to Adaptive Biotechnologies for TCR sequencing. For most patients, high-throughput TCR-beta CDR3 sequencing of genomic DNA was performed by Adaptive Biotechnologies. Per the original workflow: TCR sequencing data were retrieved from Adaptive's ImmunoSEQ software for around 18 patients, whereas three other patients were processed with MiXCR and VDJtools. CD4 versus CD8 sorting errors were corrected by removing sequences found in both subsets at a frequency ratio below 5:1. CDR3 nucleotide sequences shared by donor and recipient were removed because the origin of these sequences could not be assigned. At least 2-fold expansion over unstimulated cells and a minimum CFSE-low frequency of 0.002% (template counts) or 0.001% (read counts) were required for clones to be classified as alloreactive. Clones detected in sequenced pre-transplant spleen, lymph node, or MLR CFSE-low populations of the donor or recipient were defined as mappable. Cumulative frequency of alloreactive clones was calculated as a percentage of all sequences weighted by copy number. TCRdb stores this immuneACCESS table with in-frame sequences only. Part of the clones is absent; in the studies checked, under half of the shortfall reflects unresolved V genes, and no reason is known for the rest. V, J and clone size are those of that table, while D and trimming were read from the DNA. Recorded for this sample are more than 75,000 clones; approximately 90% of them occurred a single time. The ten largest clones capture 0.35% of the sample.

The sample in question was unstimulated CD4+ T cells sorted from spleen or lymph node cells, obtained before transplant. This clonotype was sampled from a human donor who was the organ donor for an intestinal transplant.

The bases read TGCAGCGTCAGGGACTCCCTCCATACGCAGTATTTT. This is translated as CSVRDSLHTQYF. The chain couples TRBV29-1 to TRBJ2-3; the D gene is perhaps TRBD2, from 6 matching bases. Trimming costs V 6 bases and J 7 bases, and their ends lie 14 bases apart. Per the germline V gene, SQVTM is the CDR1 and ANQGSEA is the CDR2. The CDR3 runs 12 amino acids, cysteine and phenylalanine included. Only the CDR3 DNA is retained, 36 bases long and in frame from the first base.